These T cell receptor beta chains were read from a single sample in a study of TIL therapy for anti-PD-1-resistant metastatic lung cancer. Assay: immunoSEQ multiplex PCR; the TCRdb copy retains only in-frame clones and omits some. This sample has over 4,500 clones; around 60% occur once, and the top ten carry 9.5%. Sequencing used tumor tissue, obtained at baseline. These receptors were obtained from a man between 65 and 80 years old with non-small cell lung cancer. The conserved cysteine and the conserved F or W are not part of the CDR3 here.

V gene: TRBV5-1; J gene: TRBJ2-2; CDR3 protein: ASSFGLDRARGIAGELF
V gene: TRBV21-1; J gene: TRBJ1-5; CDR3 protein: ASSKGGPENSNQPQH
V gene: TRBV6-5; J gene: TRBJ2-7; CDR3 protein: ASKGAGEQY
V gene: TRBV7-6; J gene: TRBJ1-5; CDR3 protein: ASSSGGNQPQH
V gene: TRBV27; J gene: TRBJ1-1; CDR3 protein: ASSGTGTGVGEAF
V gene: TRBV5-1; J gene: TRBJ2-3; CDR3 protein: ASSSPGKGQGAYTQY
V gene: TRBV19; J gene: TRBJ1-2; CDR3 protein: ASSTRHGTGEFL
V gene: TRBV28; J gene: TRBJ1-5; CDR3 protein: ASSLFRLRPQH
V gene: TRBV6-6; J gene: TRBJ2-3; CDR3 protein: ASSYLVDNTQY
V gene: TRBV28; J gene: TRBJ2-7; CDR3 protein: ASSGTSGGFVYEQY
V gene: TRBV27; J gene: TRBJ2-7; CDR3 protein: ASVDLAGSYEQY
V gene: TRBV7-6; J gene: TRBJ2-1; CDR3 protein: ASSFVYNEQF
V gene: TRBV9; J gene: TRBJ1-3; CDR3 protein: ASSVRPSGRSAGNTIY
V gene: TRBV5-1; J gene: TRBJ2-1; CDR3 protein: ASTRRPPDNEQF
V gene: TRBV5-6; J gene: TRBJ2-1; CDR3 protein: ASSWSGKPYNEQF
V gene: TRBV28; J gene: TRBJ2-3; CDR3 protein: ASNDRSSGTDTQY
V gene: TRBV10-3; J gene: TRBJ1-1; CDR3 protein: AISEFGGIEAEAF
V gene: TRBV5-1; J gene: TRBJ2-3; CDR3 protein: ASSLMGGRTDTQY
V gene: TRBV28; J gene: TRBJ1-5; CDR3 protein: ASSLLRGYQPQH
V gene: TRBV7-6; J gene: TRBJ2-7; CDR3 protein: ASSPGPRAYEQY
V gene: TRBV15; J gene: TRBJ2-5; CDR3 protein: ATSRDLPSDRVETQY
V gene: TRBV19; J gene: TRBJ2-3; CDR3 protein: ATRIAGGYTDTQY
V gene: TRBV6-4; J gene: TRBJ2-2; CDR3 protein: ASSEAGSTGELF
V gene: TRBV18; J gene: TRBJ2-7; CDR3 protein: ASSPTPSYEQY
V gene: TRBV6-1; J gene: TRBJ1-5; CDR3 protein: ASSWTGENQPQH
V gene: TRBV15; J gene: TRBJ2-7; CDR3 protein: ATSRFTGTGSEEQY
V gene: TRBV20-1; J gene: TRBJ2-1; CDR3 protein: SAREWSREF
V gene: TRBV7-3; J gene: TRBJ2-1; CDR3 protein: ASSLNSRGNEQF